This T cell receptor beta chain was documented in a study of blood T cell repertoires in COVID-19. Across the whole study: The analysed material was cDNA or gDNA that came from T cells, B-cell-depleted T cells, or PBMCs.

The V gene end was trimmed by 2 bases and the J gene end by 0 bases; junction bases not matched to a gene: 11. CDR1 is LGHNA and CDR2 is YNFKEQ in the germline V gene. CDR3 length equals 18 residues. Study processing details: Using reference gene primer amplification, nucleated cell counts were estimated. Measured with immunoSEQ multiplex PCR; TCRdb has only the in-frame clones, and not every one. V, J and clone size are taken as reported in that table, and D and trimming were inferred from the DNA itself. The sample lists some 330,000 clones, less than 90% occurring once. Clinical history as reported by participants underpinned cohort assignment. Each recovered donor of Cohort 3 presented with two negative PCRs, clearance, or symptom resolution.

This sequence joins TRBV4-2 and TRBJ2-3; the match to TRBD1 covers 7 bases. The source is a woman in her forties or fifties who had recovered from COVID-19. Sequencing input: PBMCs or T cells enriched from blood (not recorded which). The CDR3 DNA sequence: TGTGCCAGCAGCCAATACAGGGGTGGTGAGTCGAGCACAGATACGCAGTATTTT. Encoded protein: CASSQYRGGESSTDTQYF.